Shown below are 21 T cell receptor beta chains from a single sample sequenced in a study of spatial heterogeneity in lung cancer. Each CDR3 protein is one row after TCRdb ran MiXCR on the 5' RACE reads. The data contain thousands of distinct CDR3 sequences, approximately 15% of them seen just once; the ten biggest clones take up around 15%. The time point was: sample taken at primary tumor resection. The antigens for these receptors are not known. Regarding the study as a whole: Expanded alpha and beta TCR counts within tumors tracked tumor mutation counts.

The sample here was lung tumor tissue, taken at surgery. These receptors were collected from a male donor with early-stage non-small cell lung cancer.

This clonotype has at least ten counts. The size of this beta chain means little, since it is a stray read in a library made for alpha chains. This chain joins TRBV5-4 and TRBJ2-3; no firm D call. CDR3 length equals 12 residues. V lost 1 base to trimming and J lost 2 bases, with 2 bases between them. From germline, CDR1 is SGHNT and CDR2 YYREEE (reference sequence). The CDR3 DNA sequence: TGTGCCAGCAGCTTGTCCACAGATACGCAGTATTTT. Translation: CASSLSTDTQYF.

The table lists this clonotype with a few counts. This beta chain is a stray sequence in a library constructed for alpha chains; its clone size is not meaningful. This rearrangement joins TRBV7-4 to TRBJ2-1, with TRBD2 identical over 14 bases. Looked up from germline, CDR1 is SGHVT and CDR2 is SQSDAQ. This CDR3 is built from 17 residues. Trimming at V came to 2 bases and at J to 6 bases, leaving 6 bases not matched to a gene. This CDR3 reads CASSLYGTSGSGNEQFF. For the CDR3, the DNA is TGTGCCAGCAGCTTATACGGGACTAGCGGGAGCGGCAATGAGCAGTTCTTC.

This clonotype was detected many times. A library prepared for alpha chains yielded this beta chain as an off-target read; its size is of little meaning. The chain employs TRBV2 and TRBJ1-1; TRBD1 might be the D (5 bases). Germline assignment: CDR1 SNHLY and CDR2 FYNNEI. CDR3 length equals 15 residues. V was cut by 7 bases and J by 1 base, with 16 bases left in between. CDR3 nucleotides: TGTGCCAGCACCCCACGGGGCGGTCAGAACACTGAAGCTTTCTTT. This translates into CASTPRGGQNTEAFF.

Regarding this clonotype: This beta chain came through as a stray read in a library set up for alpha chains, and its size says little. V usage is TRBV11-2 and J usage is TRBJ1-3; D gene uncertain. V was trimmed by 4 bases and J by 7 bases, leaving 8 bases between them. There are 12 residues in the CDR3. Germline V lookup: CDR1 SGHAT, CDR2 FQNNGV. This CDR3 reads CASSYSRNTIYF. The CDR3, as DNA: TGTGCCAGCAGCTACAGCCGCAACACCATATATTTT.

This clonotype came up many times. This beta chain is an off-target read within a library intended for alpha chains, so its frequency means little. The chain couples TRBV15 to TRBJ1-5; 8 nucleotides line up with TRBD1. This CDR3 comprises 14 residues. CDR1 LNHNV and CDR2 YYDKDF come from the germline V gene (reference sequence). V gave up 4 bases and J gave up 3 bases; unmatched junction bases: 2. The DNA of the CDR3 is TGTGCCACCAGCAAGGACAGGGACAATCAGCCCCAGCATTTT. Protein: CATSKDRDNQPQHF.

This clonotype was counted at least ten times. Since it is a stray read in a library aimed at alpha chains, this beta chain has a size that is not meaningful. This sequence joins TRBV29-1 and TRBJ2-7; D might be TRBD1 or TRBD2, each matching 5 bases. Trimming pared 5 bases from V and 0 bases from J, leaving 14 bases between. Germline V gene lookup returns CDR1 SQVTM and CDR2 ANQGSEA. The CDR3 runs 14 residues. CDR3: CSVHSGQSSYEQYF. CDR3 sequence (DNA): TGCAGCGTTCATTCGGGGCAGAGCTCCTACGAGCAGTACTTC.

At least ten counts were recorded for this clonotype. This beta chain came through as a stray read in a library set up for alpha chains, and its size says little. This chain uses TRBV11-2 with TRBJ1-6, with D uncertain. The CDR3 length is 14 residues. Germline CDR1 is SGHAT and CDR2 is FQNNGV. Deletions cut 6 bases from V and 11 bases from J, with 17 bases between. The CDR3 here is CASSDSVGLTPLHF. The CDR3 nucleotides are TGTGCCAGCAGTGACTCTGTTGGACTTACACCCCTCCACTTT. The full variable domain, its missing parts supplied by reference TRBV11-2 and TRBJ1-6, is EAGVAQSPRYKIIEKRQSVAFWCNPISGHATLYWYQQILGQGPKLLIQFQNNGVVDDSQLPKDRFSAERLKGVDSTLKIQPAKLEDSAVYLCASSDSVGLTPLHFGNGTRLTVT.

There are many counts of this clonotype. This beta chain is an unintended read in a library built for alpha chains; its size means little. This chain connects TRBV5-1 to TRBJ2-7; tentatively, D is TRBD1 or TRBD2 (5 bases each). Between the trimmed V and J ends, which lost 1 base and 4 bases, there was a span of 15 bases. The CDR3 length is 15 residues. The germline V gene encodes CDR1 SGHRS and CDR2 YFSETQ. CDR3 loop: CASSLRSGPPYEQYF. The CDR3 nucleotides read TGCGCCAGCAGCTTGCGATCGGGGCCGCCTTACGAGCAGTACTTC. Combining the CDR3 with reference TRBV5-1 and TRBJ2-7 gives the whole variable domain KAGVTQTPRYLIKTRGQQVTLSCSPISGHRSVSWYQQTPGQGLQFLFEYFSETQRNKGNFPGRFSGRQFSNSRSEMNVSTLELGDSALYLCASSLRSGPPYEQYFGPGTRLTVT.

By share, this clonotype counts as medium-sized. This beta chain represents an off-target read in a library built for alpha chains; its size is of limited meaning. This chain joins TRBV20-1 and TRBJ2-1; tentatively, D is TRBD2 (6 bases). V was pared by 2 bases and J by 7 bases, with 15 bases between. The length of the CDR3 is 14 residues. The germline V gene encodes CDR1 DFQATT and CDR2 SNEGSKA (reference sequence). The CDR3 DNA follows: TGCAGTGCTAGATCCCGGGACTGGGGGAATGAGCAGTTCTTC. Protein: CSARSRDWGNEQFF.

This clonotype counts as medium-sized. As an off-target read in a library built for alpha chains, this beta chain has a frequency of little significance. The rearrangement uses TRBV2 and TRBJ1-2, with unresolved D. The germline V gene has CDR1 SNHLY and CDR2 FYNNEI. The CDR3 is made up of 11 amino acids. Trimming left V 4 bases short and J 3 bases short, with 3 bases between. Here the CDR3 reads CASSVDYGYTF. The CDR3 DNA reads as TGTGCCAGCAGTGTGGACTATGGCTACACCTTC.

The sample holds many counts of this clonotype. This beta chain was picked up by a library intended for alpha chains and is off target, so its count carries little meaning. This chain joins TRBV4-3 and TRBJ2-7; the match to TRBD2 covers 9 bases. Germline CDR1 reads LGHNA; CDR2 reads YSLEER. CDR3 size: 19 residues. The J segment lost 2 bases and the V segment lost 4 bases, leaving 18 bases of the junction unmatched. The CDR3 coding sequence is TGCGCCAGCAGCCGATCACTCACTGTTAGCGGGAGACTTCCCTACGAGCAGTACTTC. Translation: CASSRSLTVSGRLPYEQYF.

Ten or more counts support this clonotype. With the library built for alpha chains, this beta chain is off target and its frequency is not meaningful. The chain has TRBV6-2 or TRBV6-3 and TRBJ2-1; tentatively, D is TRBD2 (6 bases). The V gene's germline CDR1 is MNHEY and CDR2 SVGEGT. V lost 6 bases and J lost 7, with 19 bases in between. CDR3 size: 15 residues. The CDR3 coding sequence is TGTGCCAGCAGCCGACTAGTCATAAGTAAGAATGAGCAGTTCTTC. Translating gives CASSRLVISKNEQFF.

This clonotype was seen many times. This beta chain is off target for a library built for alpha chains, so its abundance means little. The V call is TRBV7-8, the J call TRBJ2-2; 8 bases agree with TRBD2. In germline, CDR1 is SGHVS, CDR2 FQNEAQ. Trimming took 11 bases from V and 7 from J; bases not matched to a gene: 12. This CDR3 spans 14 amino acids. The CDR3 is CAGGAGDYGGELFF. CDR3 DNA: TGTGCCGGGGGAGCGGGAGATTATGGCGGGGAGCTGTTTTTT.

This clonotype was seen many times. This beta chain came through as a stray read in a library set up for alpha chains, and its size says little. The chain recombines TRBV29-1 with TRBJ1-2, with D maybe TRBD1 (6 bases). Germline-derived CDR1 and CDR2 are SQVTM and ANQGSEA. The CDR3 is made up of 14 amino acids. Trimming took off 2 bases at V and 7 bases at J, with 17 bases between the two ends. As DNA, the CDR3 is TGCAGCGTTGAACAGTCACAGGGTTCAGGTGGCTACACCTTC. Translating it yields CSVEQSQGSGGYTF.

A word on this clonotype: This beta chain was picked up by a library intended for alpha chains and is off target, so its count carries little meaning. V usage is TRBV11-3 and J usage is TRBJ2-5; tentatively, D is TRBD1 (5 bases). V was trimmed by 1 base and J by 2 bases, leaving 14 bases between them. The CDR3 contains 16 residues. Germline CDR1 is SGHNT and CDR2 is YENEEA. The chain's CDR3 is CASSLASMAGQETQYF. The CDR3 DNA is TGTGCCAGCAGCTTAGCAAGCATGGCAGGGCAAGAGACCCAGTACTTC. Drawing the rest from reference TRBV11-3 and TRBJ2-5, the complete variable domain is EAGVVQSPRYKIIEKKQPVAFWCNPISGHNTLYWYLQNLGQGPELLIRYENEEAVDDSQLPKDRFSAERLKGVDSTLKIQPAELGDSAVYLCASSLASMAGQETQYFGPGTRLLVL.

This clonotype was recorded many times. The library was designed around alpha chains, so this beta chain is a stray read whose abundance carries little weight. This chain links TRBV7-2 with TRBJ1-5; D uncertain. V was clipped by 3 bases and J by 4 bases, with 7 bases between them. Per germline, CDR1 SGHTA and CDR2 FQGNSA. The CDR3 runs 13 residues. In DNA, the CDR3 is TGTGCCAGCAGCTTTTCAGCAAATCAGCCCCAGCATTTT. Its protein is CASSFSANQPQHF.

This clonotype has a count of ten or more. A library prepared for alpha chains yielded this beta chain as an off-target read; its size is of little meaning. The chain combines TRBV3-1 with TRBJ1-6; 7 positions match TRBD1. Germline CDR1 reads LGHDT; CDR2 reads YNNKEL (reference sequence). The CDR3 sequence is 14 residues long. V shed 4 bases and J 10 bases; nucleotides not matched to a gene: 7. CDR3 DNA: TGTGCCAGCAGCCCGACAGGGAAGGGGTCACCCCTCCACTTT. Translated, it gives CASSPTGKGSPLHF.

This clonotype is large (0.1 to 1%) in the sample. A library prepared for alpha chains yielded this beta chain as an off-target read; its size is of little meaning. The CDR3 nucleotides are TGTGCCAGCAGCGCTGGGACTAGCGTCGACTCCTACAATGAGCAGTTCTTC. Its protein product is CASSAGTSVDSYNEQFF. The chain couples TRBV9 to TRBJ2-1, with 10 bases lining up with TRBD2. The trim removed 3 bases at V and 0 bases at J, leaving 6 bases unmatched. From germline, CDR1 is SGDLS and CDR2 YYNGEE. The CDR3 is made up of 17 amino acids. Full variable domain (rest looked up from reference TRBV9 and TRBJ2-1): DSGVTQTPKHLITATGQRVTLRCSPRSGDLSVYWYQQSLDQGLQFLIQYYNGEERAKGNILERFSAQQFPDLHSELNLSSLELGDSALYFCASSAGTSVDSYNEQFFGPGTRLTVL.

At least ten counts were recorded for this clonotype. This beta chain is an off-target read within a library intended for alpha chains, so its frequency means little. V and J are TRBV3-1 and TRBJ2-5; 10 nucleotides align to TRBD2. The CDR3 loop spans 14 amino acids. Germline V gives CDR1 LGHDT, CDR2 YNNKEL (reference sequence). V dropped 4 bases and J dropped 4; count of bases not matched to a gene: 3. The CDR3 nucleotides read TGTGCCAGCAGCCTGAGGACTAGCGGAGAGACCCAGTACTTC. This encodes CASSLRTSGETQYF.

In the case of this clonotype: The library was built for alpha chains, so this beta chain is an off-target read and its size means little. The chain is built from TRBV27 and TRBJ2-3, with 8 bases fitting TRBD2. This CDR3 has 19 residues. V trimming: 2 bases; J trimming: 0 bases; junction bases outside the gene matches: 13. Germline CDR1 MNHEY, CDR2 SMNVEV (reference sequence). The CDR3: CASSLGRLAQMTSTDTQYF. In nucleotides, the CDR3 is TGTGCCAGCAGTTTAGGGAGACTAGCGCAGATGACTAGCACAGATACGCAGTATTTT.

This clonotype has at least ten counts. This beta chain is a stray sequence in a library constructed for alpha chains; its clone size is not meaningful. The chain's CDR3 is CASSDTGVSNQPQHF. CDR3 bases: TGCGCCAGCAGTGATACAGGGGTAAGCAATCAGCCCCAGCATTTT. The rearrangement uses TRBV10-2 and TRBJ1-5, with 7 bases identical to TRBD1. CDR1 is WSHSY, CDR2 SAAADI, per germline. This CDR3 spans 15 amino acids. After removal of 3 bases from V and 1 base from J, the junction contained 3 bases not matched to a gene.